This TCR beta chain was documented in a study of T cells after yellow fever vaccination. The study made its TCR cDNA through 5'RACE template switching. That step introduced a universal primer site along with UMIs. TCRdb re-called the 5' RACE reads with MiXCR, one entry per CDR3 protein. Here the sample spans around 230,000 distinct CDR3 sequences, approximately 6.7% being singletons. CDR3 size: 11 residues. Between the trimmed V and J ends, which lost 4 bases and 9 bases, there was a span of 10 bases. Per the germline V gene, CDR1 is SGHRS and CDR2 is YFSETQ. The table lists this clonotype with many counts.

The source material was CD4+ T cells sorted from PBMCs, sampled on the day of the yellow fever booster vaccination. The source of this sequence is a man aged 30 to 39 who received the YFV17D yellow fever vaccine. The chain joins TRBV5-1 to TRBJ2-5; no clear D gene. The CDR3 sequence: CASSNPGAQYF. CDR3 bases: TGCGCCAGCAGCAACCCTGGGGCCCAGTACTTC.